The clone carrying this T cell receptor beta chain showed up many times. Its antigen remains unidentified. These data come from a study of T-cell memory formation after mild COVID-19. MiXCR, applied by TCRdb to the 5' RACE reads, yields one record per CDR3 protein. The sample lists over 300,000 distinct CDR3 sequences; roughly 20% were seen once. Whole-study results and caveats: Mostly located in CM and EM were contracting CD4+ clones, with contracting CD8+ clones located in EMRA.

The sample taken for sequencing was PBMCs or a T cell subset sorted from them (not recorded which). The TCR sequence derives from a man between 18 and 29 years old who had mild COVID-19 (a few samples of this study predate the infection). Cell type and time point are not known.

CDR3 in amino acids: CASSLVGAGDEQFF. In DNA form, the CDR3 reads TGCGCCAGCAGCTTGGTTGGCGCGGGCGATGAGCAGTTCTTC. The chain combines TRBV5-1 with TRBJ2-1; D perhaps matches TRBD2 (5 bases). Trimming cost V 0 bases and J 8 bases, with 12 bases left between them. Germline assignment: CDR1 SGHRS and CDR2 YFSETQ. The CDR3 loop spans 14 amino acids.